What follows are 27 T cell receptor beta chains derived from one specimen sequenced in a study of beta chain features in type 1 diabetes. Reverse transcription of all isolated RNA meant that expressed TCRB transcripts were sequenced. The protocol was immunoSEQ multiplex PCR, while the TCRdb copy is restricted to in-frame clones and leaves out a portion. The sample has some 230,000 clones; about 10% are singletons. The sequencing sample was made of naive CD4+ T cells from blood. These receptors came from a young woman in good health.

This clone has a handful of counts. The chain employs TRBV30 and TRBJ2-7; 9 nucleotides match TRBD1. V shed 5 bases and J 1 base; nucleotides not matched to a gene: 3. The CDR3 is 13 residues long. Germline lookup yields CDR1 GTSNPN and CDR2 SVGIG (reference sequence). CDR3 DNA sequence: TGTGCCTGGGTGGGGACAGGGTCCTACGAGCAGTACTTC. Protein: CAWVGTGSYEQYF.

This chain links TRBV5-8 with TRBJ2-6, with D perhaps matching TRBD1 (6 bases). Trimming took off 0 bases at V and 0 bases at J, with 10 bases between the two ends. The CDR3 totals 17 residues. Germline-derived CDR1 and CDR2 are SGHTS and YDEGEE. The CDR3 loop reads CASSLGTDLSGANVLTF. The CDR3 nucleotides read TGTGCCAGCAGCTTGGGGACAGACCTCTCTGGGGCCAACGTCCTGACTTTC.

CDR3 DNA: TGTGCCAGTCGGCCCGACAATAGCAATCAGCCCCAGCATTTT. Translation gives CASRPDNSNQPQHF. The chain is built from TRBV6-5 and TRBJ1-5; D gene ambiguous. Trimming removed 9 bases from V and 0 bases from J, with 12 bases in between. The CDR3 runs 14 residues. Germline values: CDR1 MNHEY, CDR2 SVGAGI.

V usage is TRBV19 and J usage is TRBJ2-1, with a tentative D call TRBD1 (6 bases). The CDR3 totals 15 residues. Trimming cost V 4 bases and J 2 bases, with 12 bases left between them. CDR1 is LNHDA, CDR2 SQIVND, per germline (reference sequence). CDR3 coding DNA: TGTGCCAGTAGTAAGACAGGATTCGCCTACAATGAGCAGTTCTTC. Translating gives CASSKTGFAYNEQFF.

This clone was detected ten times or more. In DNA form, the CDR3 reads TGTGCCAGCAGTTGGGCGGGCTCTGGGGCCAACGTCCTGACTTTC. Translated: CASSWAGSGANVLTF. The genes are TRBV6-6 and TRBJ2-6; D possibly corresponds to TRBD2 (5 bases). The CDR3 loop spans 15 amino acids. Germline values: CDR1 MNHNY, CDR2 SVGAGI (reference sequence). V shed 4 bases and J shed 0 bases, with 7 bases lying between them.

This clone was detected many times. The CDR3: CASSGLREQFF. The CDR3 DNA sequence: TGTGCCAGCAGTGGTTTGCGGGAGCAGTTCTTC. This chain connects TRBV6-1 to TRBJ2-1; D not certain. V lost 4 bases to trimming and J lost 10 bases, with 8 bases between them. Germline V gives CDR1 MNHNS, CDR2 SASEGT. This CDR3 region has 11 residues.

This clone was detected only a few times. The chain employs TRBV18 and TRBJ1-1; TRBD1 matches 10 bases. Losses at the gene ends were 0 bases for V and 4 bases for J; bases not matched to a gene: 5. CDR3 length equals 16 residues. Per the germline V gene, CDR1 is KGHSH and CDR2 is LQKENI. The CDR3 sequence is CASSPPGQGFFTEAFF. CDR3 nucleotides: TGTGCCAGCTCACCACCGGGACAGGGGTTTTTCACTGAAGCTTTCTTT. The entire variable domain, with the rest obtained from reference TRBV18 and TRBJ1-1, is as follows: NAGVMQNPRHLVRRRGQEARLRCSPMKGHSHVYWYRQLPEEGLKFMVYLQKENIIDESGMPKERFSAEFPKEGPSILRIQQVVRGDSAAYFCASSPPGQGFFTEAFFGQGTRLTVV.

This chain connects TRBV27 to TRBJ2-1, with 7 bases aligning to TRBD2. The CDR3 contains 19 residues. Germline assignment: CDR1 MNHEY and CDR2 SMNVEV (reference sequence). J lost 0 bases, V lost 7 bases, and 18 bases had no gene match. The CDR3 bases are TGTGCCAGCATCCCTGGGAGGGATCTAGCGTCAAGCTCCTACAATGAGCAGTTCTTC. This translates into CASIPGRDLASSSYNEQFF.

V and J are TRBV5-1 and TRBJ2-7; 10 bases agree with TRBD1. Per the germline V gene, CDR1 is SGHRS and CDR2 is YFSETQ. The CDR3 extends over 14 amino acids. Germline trimming cut 4 bases from V and 6 bases from J; bases unmatched to any gene: 7. The CDR3 sequence is CASSRDRGALEQYF. CDR3 nucleotide sequence: TGCGCCAGCAGCAGGGACAGGGGAGCTCTCGAGCAGTACTTC.

This clone showed up just a few times. This chain joins TRBV11-3 and TRBJ1-2; D possibly corresponds to TRBD1 (6 bases). Germline values: CDR1 SGHNT, CDR2 YENEEA. This CDR3 spans 15 amino acids. V gave up 4 bases and J gave up 5 bases, with 17 bases separating them. In DNA, the CDR3 is TGTGCCAGCAGCTCTACAGGGACACCACCTTATGGCTACACCTTC. It translates to CASSSTGTPPYGYTF.

The CDR3 nucleotides read TGTGCCAGCAGCACGTACGGGACAGCTAATGAAAAACTGTTTTTT. It encodes CASSTYGTANEKLFF. The chain combines TRBV11-2 with TRBJ1-4; 7 bases fit TRBD1. The trim removed 5 bases at V and 3 bases at J, leaving 6 bases unmatched. Germline CDR1 and CDR2: SGHAT and FQNNGV. CDR3 length: 15 amino acids.

The chain uses TRBV2 and TRBJ1-3; 8 bases fit TRBD1. The CDR3 has 15 residues. CDR1 is SNHLY and CDR2 is FYNNEI in the germline V gene. The trim removed 4 bases at V and 0 bases at J, leaving 2 bases unmatched. The CDR3 DNA follows: TGTGCCAGCAGTGCAACAGGGGGCTCTGGAAACACCATATATTTT. Translated, it gives CASSATGGSGNTIYF.

The gene calls are TRBV21-1 and TRBJ2-7; TRBD2, as called in the table, went unchecked against the DNA. TRBV21-1 is annotated as a pseudogene. This CDR3 contains 18 residues. CDR3: CASSKGSKAGEWRDEQYF. CDR3 sequence (DNA): TGTGCCAGCAGCAAAGGAAGCAAGGCGGGAGAGTGGAGGGACGAGCAGTACTTC.

The chain combines TRBV18 with TRBJ1-3; D is uncertain. V lost 6 bases, J lost 0 bases, and 12 bases lay in between. The CDR3 has 15 amino acids. CDR1 and CDR2 (germline): KGHSH, LQKENI. The CDR3 nucleotides are TGTGCCAGCTCGCTTGACCGGAGCTCTGGAAACACCATATATTTT. Translation gives CASSLDRSSGNTIYF.

This clone was found many times. This chain connects TRBV29-1 to TRBJ2-5, with a possible D match to TRBD1 (6 bases). Trimming removed 6 bases at V and 4 bases at J, with 12 bases between. The germline V gene encodes CDR1 SQVTM and CDR2 ANQGSEA. The CDR3 totals 12 residues. This CDR3 reads CSVGASRETQYF. For the CDR3, the DNA is TGCAGCGTGGGGGCGTCCCGAGAGACCCAGTACTTC.

The V gene is TRBV2, the J gene TRBJ2-3, with 8 bases that match TRBD1. The CDR3 is made up of 14 amino acids. Germline V gene data show CDR1 as SNHLY and CDR2 as FYNNEI. Trimming removed 4 bases from V and 4 bases from J; junction bases left unmatched: 4. The CDR3, as DNA: TGTGCCAGCAGTGGACAGGGGACCGCAGATACGCAGTATTTT. As protein: CASSGQGTADTQYF.

In its sample, this clone was seen a few times. The chain recombines TRBV7-9 with TRBJ1-1; D is unclear. V lost 5 bases to trimming and J lost 2 bases, with 12 bases between them. Germline values: CDR1 SEHNR, CDR2 FQNEAQ (reference sequence). There are 14 residues in the CDR3. The CDR3 loop reads CASSPGNLNTEAFF. The CDR3 DNA reads TGTGCCAGCAGCCCCGGTAATCTAAACACTGAAGCTTTCTTT.

There are a few counts of this clone. This sequence joins TRBV6-1 and TRBJ2-7; no clear D. V was trimmed by 1 base and J by 4 bases, leaving 8 bases between them. Germline V gives CDR1 MNHNS, CDR2 SASEGT. The CDR3 sequence is 13 residues long. The chain's CDR3 is CASSEVPRYEQYF. As DNA, the CDR3 is TGTGCCAGCAGTGAAGTCCCCAGGTACGAGCAGTACTTC.

A few counts support this clone. The V and J genes are TRBV28 and TRBJ2-3, with TRBD2 identical over 7 bases. V dropped 0 bases and J dropped 0; count of bases not matched to a gene: 6. Germline V gene sequence: CDR1 MDHEN, CDR2 SYDVKM. This CDR3 is 17 amino acids long. DNA of the CDR3: TGTGCCAGCAGTTTATGGTCTAGCGGCTCTAGCACAGATACGCAGTATTTT. It translates to CASSLWSSGSSTDTQYF.

The table lists this clone with a few counts. The DNA for the CDR3 is TGTGCCAGCAGCTTAAGTGCGGGAACCTACAATGAGCAGTTCTTC. Translated: CASSLSAGTYNEQFF. V and J are TRBV11-3 and TRBJ2-1, with D perhaps TRBD2 (6 bases). The CDR3 contains 15 residues. The ends were cut back, 2 bases at V and 2 bases at J, with 10 bases in the middle. Germline assignment: CDR1 SGHNT and CDR2 YENEEA.

Ten or more counts support this clone. The V gene is TRBV18, the J gene TRBJ2-5, with 7 bases identical to TRBD1. The junction had 5 bases not matched to a gene; V was cut back by 5 bases and J by 2 bases. The CDR3 covers 14 residues. The V gene's germline CDR1 is KGHSH and CDR2 LQKENI. This CDR3 is CASSKRGQQETQYF. DNA of the CDR3: TGTGCCAGCTCAAAGAGGGGACAGCAAGAGACCCAGTACTTC.

This clone was counted between two and nine times. The J gene is TRBJ1-2, the V gene TRBV10-3; a possible D gene is TRBD1 (6 bases). Germline V CDR1 and CDR2: ENHRY, SYGVKD. The CDR3 runs 13 residues. Trimming shortened V by 2 bases and J by 8 bases, and 12 bases separated the two germline ends. CDR3: CAISEVAGGGYTF. The CDR3 nucleotides are TGTGCCATCAGTGAGGTAGCGGGGGGCGGCTACACCTTC.

This clone was recorded a few times. CDR3 DNA: TGTGCCAGCAGCTTTGTCGGAGATACGCAGTATTTT. Its translation is CASSFVGDTQYF. V gene TRBV7-9 combines with J gene TRBJ2-3; D remains unclear. The CDR3 runs to 12 residues. CDR1 SEHNR and CDR2 FQNEAQ come from the germline V gene (reference sequence). V was trimmed by 3 bases and J by 5 bases, leaving 6 bases between them.

The sample holds a few counts of this clone. V gene TRBV14 combines with J gene TRBJ2-1; 12 nucleotides line up with TRBD2. Unmatched junction bases numbered 5, after V lost 4 bases and J lost 4 bases. CDR1 SGHDN and CDR2 FVKESK come from the germline V gene. This CDR3 is 16 amino acids long. CDR3 amino acids: CASSLLAGGIYNEQFF. The CDR3 nucleotides read TGTGCCAGCAGCCTTCTAGCGGGAGGGATTTACAATGAGCAGTTCTTC.

DNA for the CDR3: TGTGCCATCAGTGGCGGAGGGCAAGAAAAACTGTTTTTT. Its translation: CAISGGGQEKLFF. The rearrangement links TRBV10-3 to TRBJ1-4; D is undetermined. Germline CDR1 is ENHRY and CDR2 is SYGVKD. The CDR3 is 13 amino acids. V was trimmed by 4 bases and J by 8 bases, leaving 11 bases between them.

There are a few counts of this clone. The identical CDR3 is also encoded by other nucleotide sequences in the sample. The chain combines TRBV5-1 with TRBJ2-1; 8 nucleotides align to TRBD2. This CDR3 contains 14 residues. V lost 1 base, J lost 5 bases, and 2 bases stayed unmatched. The germline CDR1 and CDR2 sequences are SGHRS and YFSETQ. The CDR3 coding sequence is TGCGCCAGCAGCTTGACTAGCGGAAACAATGAGCAGTTCTTC. Translation: CASSLTSGNNEQFF.

A few counts support this clone. This rearrangement joins TRBV5-4 to TRBJ1-1, with no clear D. V gave up 5 bases and J gave up 4 bases, with 9 bases separating them. The CDR3 has 12 amino acids. The V gene's germline CDR1 is SGHNT and CDR2 YYREEE (reference sequence). The DNA of the CDR3 is TGTGCCAGCAGTTTCTTCGGCACTGAAGCTTTCTTT. This translates into CASSFFGTEAFF.